This T cell receptor beta chain was profiled in a study of brain T cells in children with intractable seizures. Points from the study as a whole: Clones missing pre-surgery may reflect undersampling of that blood sample.

Germline CDR1 is SQVTM and CDR2 is ANQGSEA. The CDR3 covers 16 residues. Trimming left V 6 bases short and J 3 bases short, with 20 bases between. A note on this clone: The antigen remains undetermined.

Profiling relied on immunoSEQ multiplex PCR, and the TCRdb table lists in-frame clones only, not all of them. The sample contains 80,000 or so clones, around 93% of which appear only once. At least one anti-epileptic drug was given before surgery. V gene TRBV29-1 combines with J gene TRBJ2-2, with a tentative D call TRBD2 (6 bases). Source: peripheral blood, taken at surgery. This TCR came from a boy in the first two years of life with tuberous sclerosis and intractable seizures. CDR3 loop: CSVGGSAGLYTGELFF. As DNA, the CDR3 is TGCAGCGTGGGGGGATCCGCTGGGCTGTACACCGGGGAGCTGTTTTTT.